This is a list of T cell receptor beta chains from one sample in a study of T cell repertoires in cytomegalovirus infection. These receptors' targets are unknown. Each CDR3 protein gets one entry after TCRdb re-called the reads with MiXCR. This repertoire shows roughly 500,000 distinct CDR3 sequences, about 33% found once; its top ten account for roughly a sixth. Sequenced material: cultured PBMCs, taken from culture after CMV antigen stimulation. These receptors originate from a human donor in good health (CMV status not recorded). Some clones in this sample may be carry-over from other donors' samples. The CDR3 runs from the conserved cysteine through the conserved F or W. A D gene is named only where the DNA matches it firmly. Size tells how often a clone was seen (once, few, many) or the class of an expanded clone, and some rows leave it out.

J | length | D | size | V | DNA | CDR3
TRBJ1-3 | 14 | . | few | TRBV15 | TGTGCCATACAGGATCCCAGCTCTGGAAACACCATATATTTT | CAIQDPSSGNTIYF
TRBJ1-2 | 17 | . | many | TRBV7-2 | TGTGCCAGCAGCTTAGCGGGGCAGGGGCAGGCCCTTTATGGCTACACCTTC | CASSLAGQGQALYGYTF
TRBJ2-1 | 16 | TRBD2 | . | TRBV7-9 | TGTGCCAGCAGCCCAGAGGGACTAGCGGTGCGGTGGGAGCAGTTCTTC | CASSPEGLAVRWEQFF
TRBJ2-1 | 11 | . | few | TRBV6-2/TRBV6-3 | TGTGCCAGCGGAAATTACAATGAGCAGTTCTTC | CASGNYNEQFF
TRBJ2-3 | 12 | . | . | TRBV9 | TGTGCCAGCAGCGTAGGAGAGCATACGCAGTATTTT | CASSVGEHTQYF
TRBJ2-2 | 18 | TRBD1 | few | TRBV6-1 | TGTGCCAGCATCGCAACTGGGACAGGGGGAGCGAACACCGGGGAGCTGTTTTTT | CASIATGTGGANTGELFF
TRBJ2-1 | 15 | TRBD2 | . | TRBV19 | TGTGCCAGTAGTCGGCTAGCGGATATCGAAACAGAGCAGTTCTTC | CASSRLADIETEQFF
TRBJ1-2 | 16 | . | . | TRBV28 | TGTGCCAGCATTCCGACCGGGACGGATGTTAACTATGGCTACACCTTC | CASIPTGTDVNYGYTF
TRBJ2-3 | 13 | . | medium-sized | TRBV7-7 | TGTGCCAGCAGCCGGGACTCTCGGGATACGCAGTATTTT | CASSRDSRDTQYF
TRBJ2-1 | 13 | . | medium-sized | TRBV7-2 | TGTGCCAGCACCCCGGCCTCCTACAATGAGCAGTTCTTC | CASTPASYNEQFF
TRBJ2-2 | 13 | . | once | TRBV2 | TGTGCCAGCAGCCTGATGGGGTTCGGGGAGCTGTTTTTT | CASSLMGFGELFF
TRBJ2-7 | 17 | TRBD1 | . | TRBV4-1 | TGCGCCAGCAGCCAACTCCAACTCCGGGACAGGGTCCACGAGCAGTACTTC | CASSQLQLRDRVHEQYF
TRBJ1-1 | 13 | . | few | TRBV4-1 | TGCGCCAGCAGTAAAGGGGATGACACTGAAGCTTTCTTT | CASSKGDDTEAFF
TRBJ2-1 | 17 | TRBD2 | few | TRBV7-6 | TGTGCCAGCAGCTTAGCGGGGAGCGGGACTCCCTACAATGAGCAGTTCTTC | CASSLAGSGTPYNEQFF
TRBJ1-2 | 13 | . | . | TRBV28 | TGTGCCAGCAGAGAGACGGCCCTCTATGGCTACACCTTC | CASRETALYGYTF
TRBJ2-1 | 14 | TRBD2 | once | TRBV29-1 | TGCAGCGGGGGACCCAGCGGGAGCGACAATGAGCAGTTCTTC | CSGGPSGSDNEQFF
TRBJ2-1 | 11 | . | . | TRBV12-3/TRBV12-4 | TGTGCCAGCAGGGAATACAATGAGCAGTTCTTC | CASREYNEQFF
TRBJ2-5 | 15 | . | once | TRBV27 | TGTGCCAGCAACCCGACCCGGGGCCTGGGGGAGACCCAGTACTTC | CASNPTRGLGETQYF
TRBJ2-2 | 20 | TRBD1 | . | TRBV6-6 | TGTGCCAGCAGTGCGACAGGGGGTAGCGGAATATACTCAAACACCGGGGAGCTGTTTTTT | CASSATGGSGIYSNTGELFF
TRBJ2-6 | 16 | . | once | TRBV9 | TGTGCCAGCAGCGGAGGACAGTCCTCTGGGGCCAACGTCCTGACTTTC | CASSGGQSSGANVLTF
TRBJ1-6 | 17 | . | once | TRBV14 | TGTGCCAGCAGCCAAGTGGACAGCAAGCTATATAATTCACCCCTCCACTTT | CASSQVDSKLYNSPLHF
TRBJ1-2 | 17 | TRBD1 | few | TRBV4-1 | TGCGCCAGCAGCCATCCCAGGGGGGGGGCGGACTTCTATGGCTACACCTTC | CASSHPRGGADFYGYTF
TRBJ2-3 | 15 | . | few | TRBV11-2 | TGTGCCAGCAGCTTAGGAACGGTCTCCACAGATACGCAGTATTTT | CASSLGTVSTDTQYF
TRBJ2-1 | 15 | TRBD1 | few | TRBV7-2 | TGTGCCAGCAGACCAACAGGGGGCTCCTACAATGAGCAGTTCTTC | CASRPTGGSYNEQFF
TRBJ1-1 | 12 | . | . | TRBV29-1 | TGCAGCGTCTCCGGGACGTTAACTGAAGCTTTCTTT | CSVSGTLTEAFF
TRBJ2-3 | 14 | TRBD2 | . | TRBV29-1 | TGCAGCTCCACTAGCGGGAGTAGCACAGATACGCAGTATTTT | CSSTSGSSTDTQYF
TRBJ1-3 | 19 | TRBD1 | . | TRBV20-1 | TGCAGTGCTAGAGCATTTGAGACAGGGCCAGATATTACTGGAAACACCATATATTTT | CSARAFETGPDITGNTIYF
TRBJ1-2 | 11 | . | . | TRBV5-6 | TGTGCCAGCAGCTTGTGGGGCAGCCACACCTTC | CASSLWGSHTF
TRBJ2-1 | 15 | . | . | TRBV4-3 | TGCGCCAGCAGCGACGGGATTACGGCTTACAATGAGCAGTTCTTC | CASSDGITAYNEQFF
TRBJ2-7 | 14 | TRBD1 | few | TRBV27 | TGTGCCAGCAGACATACAGGGGTTGGGTACGAGCAGTACTTC | CASRHTGVGYEQYF
TRBJ2-1 | 16 | . | few | TRBV15 | TGTGCCACCAGCTCCCAGACCGGGACCCGCCGGAATGAGCAGTTCTTC | CATSSQTGTRRNEQFF
TRBJ2-5 | 14 | TRBD2 | . | TRBV12-3/TRBV12-4 | TGTGCCAGCAGCCAGCTAGCGGGAGGAGAGACCCAGTACTTC | CASSQLAGGETQYF
TRBJ2-3 | 15 | TRBD2 | many | TRBV7-2 | TGTGCCAGCACTCTTAGCGGGAGTGACGCAGATACGCAGTATTTT | CASTLSGSDADTQYF
TRBJ1-4 | 13 | . | . | TRBV7-6 | TGTGCCAGCAGCTCCCTAGGGGCGGAAAAACTGTTTTTT | CASSSLGAEKLFF
TRBJ2-7 | 17 | TRBD2 | few | TRBV7-6 | TGTGCCAGCAGCTTAGTGGTTTTGGCGGGAGAGACCTACGAGCAGTACTTC | CASSLVVLAGETYEQYF
TRBJ2-1 | 15 | . | . | TRBV7-2 | TGTGCCAGCAGTTCCGGGACAAGGAGCTCGAATGAGCAGTTCTTC | CASSSGTRSSNEQFF
TRBJ2-3 | 16 | TRBD1 | . | TRBV4-3 | TGCGCCAGCAGCCAGTTCCGGGACAGCCGCACAGATACGCAGTATTTT | CASSQFRDSRTDTQYF
TRBJ1-2 | 15 | TRBD1 | few | TRBV2 | TGTGCCAGCACTCGGACAGGGGGCGAAGGCCATGGCTACACCTTC | CASTRTGGEGHGYTF
TRBJ2-2 | 17 | TRBD1 | many | TRBV7-9 | TGTGCCAGCAGCCCCAAACTTAGGGACAGGAACACCGGGGAGCTGTTTTTT | CASSPKLRDRNTGELFF
TRBJ1-2 | 13 | . | . | TRBV2 | TGTGCCAGCAGGGACCGAAGGAGCTATGGCTACACCTTC | CASRDRRSYGYTF
TRBJ2-7 | 14 | TRBD2 | . | TRBV7-2 | TGTGCCAGCAGCCGGGGGACTAGCCTGTACGAGCAGTACTTC | CASSRGTSLYEQYF
TRBJ2-1 | 13 | . | . | TRBV4-1 | TGCGCCAGCAGCCAATTGCAAGGAAATGAGCAGTTCTTC | CASSQLQGNEQFF
TRBJ2-4 | 17 | TRBD2 | few | TRBV11-2 | TGTGCCAGCAGCCGTCGACTAGCGGGAGCAGGCAAAAACATTCAGTACTTC | CASSRRLAGAGKNIQYF
TRBJ1-1 | 12 | . | . | TRBV6-2/TRBV6-3 | TGTGCCACCTCCGCTGCGGGGACTGAAGCTTTCTTT | CATSAAGTEAFF
TRBJ2-3 | 12 | . | few | TRBV15 | TGTGCCACCAGCAGGGGTACAGATACGCAGTATTTT | CATSRGTDTQYF
TRBJ1-6 | 15 | . | . | TRBV27 | TGTGCCAGCAGTACCCACGGGGAGTACGGTTCACCCCTCCACTTT | CASSTHGEYGSPLHF
TRBJ1-5 | 15 | TRBD1 | once | TRBV27 | TGTGCCAGCAGTTCGGGACAGGGGTTCGTTCAGCCCCAGCATTTT | CASSSGQGFVQPQHF
TRBJ1-4 | 17 | TRBD1 | . | TRBV28 | TGTGCCATCCACGGTGGGGGACAGGGGGCAACTAATGAAAAACTGTTTTTT | CAIHGGGQGATNEKLFF
TRBJ1-5 | 14 | . | many | TRBV7-2 | TGTGCCAGCAGCTCGGAGTATAGCAATCAGCCCCAGCATTTT | CASSSEYSNQPQHF
TRBJ2-1 | 16 | TRBD2 | few | TRBV4-1 | TGCGCCAGCAGCTCGCCTAGCGGGAGGACGCAAAGTGAGCAGTTCTTC | CASSSPSGRTQSEQFF
TRBJ1-2 | 13 | TRBD1 | . | TRBV20-1 | TGCAGTGCTAGGGGGACAGAAAACTATGGCTACACCTTC | CSARGTENYGYTF
TRBJ1-1 | 14 | . | . | TRBV27 | TGTGCCAGCAGTCGCCAAGCCCCCTGGGTTGAAGCTTTCTTT | CASSRQAPWVEAFF
TRBJ2-1 | 16 | TRBD1 | few | TRBV6-2/TRBV6-3 | TGTGCCAGCAGTTTCGGACAGGGAGTAAACTACAATGAGCAGTTCTTC | CASSFGQGVNYNEQFF
TRBJ2-7 | 17 | . | . | TRBV7-2 | TGTGCCAGCAGCCATGGACAGAAAAGATATTACTCCTACGAGCAGTACTTC | CASSHGQKRYYSYEQYF
TRBJ1-2 | 14 | TRBD1 | . | TRBV7-2 | TGTGCCAGCAGCTTCGACAGGGAGGGCTCTGGCTACACCTTC | CASSFDREGSGYTF
TRBJ2-3 | 13 | . | . | TRBV19 | TGTGCCAGTAGTACGCACGGAACAGATACGCAGTATTTT | CASSTHGTDTQYF